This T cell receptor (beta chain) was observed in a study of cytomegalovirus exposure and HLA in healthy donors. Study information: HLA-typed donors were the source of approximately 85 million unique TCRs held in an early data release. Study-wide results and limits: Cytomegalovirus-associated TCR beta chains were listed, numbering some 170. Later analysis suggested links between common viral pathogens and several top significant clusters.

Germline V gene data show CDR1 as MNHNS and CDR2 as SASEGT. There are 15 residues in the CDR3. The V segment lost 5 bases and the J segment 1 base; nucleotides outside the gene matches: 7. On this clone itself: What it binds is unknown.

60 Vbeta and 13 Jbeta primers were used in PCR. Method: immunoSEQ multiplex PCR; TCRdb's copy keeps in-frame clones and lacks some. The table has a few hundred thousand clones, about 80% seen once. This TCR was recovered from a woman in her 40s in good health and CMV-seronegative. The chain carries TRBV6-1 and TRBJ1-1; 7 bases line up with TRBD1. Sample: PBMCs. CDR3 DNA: TGTGCCAGCAGTCTCGCCGGGACAGCGAACACTGAAGCTTTCTTT. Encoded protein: CASSLAGTANTEAFF.